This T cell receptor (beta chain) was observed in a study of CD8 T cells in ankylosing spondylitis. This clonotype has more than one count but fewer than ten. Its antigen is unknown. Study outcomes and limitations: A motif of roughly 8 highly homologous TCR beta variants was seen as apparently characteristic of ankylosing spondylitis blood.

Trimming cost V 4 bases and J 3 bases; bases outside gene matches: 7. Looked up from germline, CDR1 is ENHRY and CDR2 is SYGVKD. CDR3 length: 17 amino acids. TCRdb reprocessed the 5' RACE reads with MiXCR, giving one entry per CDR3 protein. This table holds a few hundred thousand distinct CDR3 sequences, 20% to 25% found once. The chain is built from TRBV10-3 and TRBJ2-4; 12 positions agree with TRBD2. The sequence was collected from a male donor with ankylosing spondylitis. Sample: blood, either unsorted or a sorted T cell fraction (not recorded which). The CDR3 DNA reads TGTGCCATCAGTGTTTCTAGCGGGAGGGCTGGCAAAAACATTCAGTACTTC. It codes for CAISVSSGRAGKNIQYF.